This T cell receptor beta chain was captured by sequencing in a study of blood T cell repertoires in COVID-19. Study-wide background: Samples representing acute and convalescent COVID-19 were sourced from the United States, Italy and Spain.

Patients in Seattle were enrolled during active infection, then followed longitudinally. Methods used by the authors: From reference gene primer amplification, estimates of nucleated cell counts were derived. Only in-frame clones appear in the TCRdb table, and some are missing; sequencing was by immunoSEQ multiplex PCR. V and J calls and clone size are copied from that table; D and trimming were computed from the DNA. Here the sample spans a few hundred thousand clones, around 90% being singletons. V gave up 4 bases and J gave up 11 bases, with 14 bases separating them. The CDR3 covers 12 residues. Sequenced sample: peripheral blood. This receptor was identified in a woman aged 65 to 85 with COVID-19, enrolled during active disease. The V gene is TRBV12-3 or TRBV12-4, the J gene TRBJ1-1; D uncertain. CDR3 sequence: CASSSAGSKAFF. As DNA, the CDR3 is TGTGCCAGCAGTTCTGCTGGCTCGAAGGCTTTCTTT.